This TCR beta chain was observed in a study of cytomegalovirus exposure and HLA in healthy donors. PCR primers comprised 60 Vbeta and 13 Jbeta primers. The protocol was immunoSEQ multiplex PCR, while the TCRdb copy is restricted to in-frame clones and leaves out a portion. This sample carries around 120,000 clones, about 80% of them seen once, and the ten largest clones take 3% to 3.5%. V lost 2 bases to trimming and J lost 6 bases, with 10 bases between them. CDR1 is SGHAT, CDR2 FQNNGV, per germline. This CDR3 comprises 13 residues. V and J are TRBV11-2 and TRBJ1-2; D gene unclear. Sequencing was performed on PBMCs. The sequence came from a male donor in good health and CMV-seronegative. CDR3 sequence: CASSLYSSNGYTF. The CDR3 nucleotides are TGTGCCAGCAGCTTATACAGCTCTAATGGCTACACCTTC.